This T cell receptor beta chain appears in the sequencing data of a study of blood T cell repertoires in COVID-19. Across the study: Sites across the United States, Italy and Spain contributed samples from acute and convalescent COVID-19.

The repertoire was sequenced with immunoSEQ multiplex PCR; TCRdb's copy has only in-frame clones and lacks some. The sample records some 94,000 clones, 72% being singletons. The CDR3 is 17 amino acids. Germline-derived CDR1 and CDR2 are SEHNR and FQNEAQ (reference sequence). Trimming cost V 5 bases and J 7 bases; bases outside gene matches: 19. The clonotype originates from a woman aged 60 to 75 in a cohort sampled during active or convalescent COVID-19. The chain joins TRBV7-9 to TRBJ1-2, with TRBD1 matching 7 bases. Sequenced input: peripheral blood. The CDR3 coding sequence is TGTGCCAGCAGCGCTGGACAGGTCGGTAAAAAAAATGGTGGCTACACCTTC. Its protein product is CASSAGQVGKKNGGYTF.